The sequence of this T cell receptor beta chain was determined in a study of response to subunit inactivated influenza vaccine. This CDR3 has 16 amino acids. Germline-derived CDR1 and CDR2 are SGHVS and FNYEAQ. Trimming removed 4 bases from V and 4 bases from J; junction bases left unmatched: 8. MiXCR was run by TCRdb on the RT-PCR reads, yielding one entry per CDR3 protein. The sample carries about 800,000 distinct CDR3 sequences, 21% recorded once. Whole-study results and caveats: Each seasonal influenza vaccination recruits few new T cells, the authors suggested.

Worth noting for this clonotype: What it binds is not known.

Specimen: PBMCs from blood, collected 5 days after vaccination. This sequence joins TRBV7-6 and TRBJ2-7, with 12 bases matching TRBD1. This TCR came from a man between 50 and 59 years old who received an inactivated influenza vaccine. The DNA of the CDR3 is TGTGCCAGCAGCTCGCCGGGACAGGGGGCAACTTACGAGCAGTACTTC. Translating it yields CASSSPGQGATYEQYF.